Reported below is one TCR beta chain. This specimen belongs to a study of blood T cell repertoires in COVID-19. Across the study: Samples representing acute and convalescent COVID-19 were sourced from the United States, Italy and Spain. Sources were T cells, B-cell-depleted T cells, or PBMCs; the material itself was cDNA or gDNA.

Authors' processing steps: Amplification with reference gene primers provided the estimates of nucleated cell counts. Profiled with immunoSEQ multiplex PCR; TCRdb holds only in-frame clones, not every one. The DNA gave D and trimming, while V, J and clone size come from that table. The table has roughly 190,000 clones, 88% seen once. The CDR3 loop spans 17 amino acids. Germline CDR1 ENHRY, CDR2 SYGVKD. Trimming stripped 0 bases from V and 5 bases from J, with 19 bases between. This sequence was found in a human donor in a cohort sampled during active COVID-19. Sequencing was performed on peripheral blood. The chain employs TRBV10-3 and TRBJ1-2; D may be TRBD1 (5 bases). The CDR3: CAISESGGKRTDYGYTF. The CDR3, as DNA: TGTGCCATCAGTGAGTCGGGGGGGAAACGGACGGATTATGGCTACACCTTC.